The clone carrying this T cell receptor (beta chain) came up once. The entry originates in a study of blood T cells in healthy people across ages. There are 13 residues in the CDR3. From germline, CDR1 is MNHEY and CDR2 SMNVEV (reference sequence). The use of a sample-barcoded 5' primer and a J-beta primer mix characterized a second PCR of about 6 to 11 cycles. A single record per CDR3 protein comes from TCRdb applying MiXCR to the 5' RACE reads. In the table there are 800,000 to 1,300,000 distinct CDR3 sequences, 20% to 25% of which are singletons. The data were also submitted as part of a second study, on T cells of mothers and their children.

The source of this sequence is a girl aged 2 to 10 in good health. The J gene is TRBJ2-5, the V gene TRBV27; unclear D gene. The DNA end is a closer match to TRBJ2-7, so the J assignment may be wrong. Sequencing used blood. The CDR3 DNA follows: TGTGCCAGCAGTTTATCAATAGGCTACGAGCAGTACTTC. Translating it yields CASSLSIGYEQYF.